One and the same sample provided the 31 T cell receptor beta chains below, sequenced in a study of cytomegalovirus exposure and HLA in healthy donors. PCR employed 60 Vbeta and 13 Jbeta primers. Repertoires were generated with immunoSEQ multiplex PCR, while TCRdb's copy carries only in-frame clones and drops some. The profile shows about 150,000 clones, 79% of them singletons. Sequenced material: PBMCs. The receptors derive from a man over 45 in good health and CMV-seropositive.

The chain recombines TRBV5-1 with TRBJ2-7; 11 bases are a match to TRBD1. CDR1 and CDR2 from the germline V gene are SGHRS and YFSETQ. This CDR3 is built from 15 residues. V lost 0 bases, J lost 3 bases, and 2 bases stayed unmatched. The CDR3 loop reads CASSLGGTGGYEQYF. The DNA of the CDR3 is TGCGCCAGCAGCTTGGGGGGGACAGGGGGCTACGAGCAGTACTTC.

The chain uses TRBV6-5 and TRBJ1-2, with D possibly TRBD1 on 5 matching bases. The CDR3 length is 11 residues. The ends were cut back, 8 bases at V and 6 bases at J, with 10 bases in the middle. CDR1 is MNHEY, CDR2 SVGAGI, per germline. The CDR3 is CASYQGNGYTF. The CDR3 coding sequence is TGTGCCAGCTACCAGGGTAATGGCTACACCTTC.

The rearrangement links TRBV27 to TRBJ2-7; D is possibly TRBD1 (6 bases). Trimming shortened V by 1 base and J by 0 bases, and 16 bases separated the two germline ends. The CDR3 runs to 17 residues. The germline V gene encodes CDR1 MNHEY and CDR2 SMNVEV (reference sequence). The CDR3 DNA reads TGTGCCAGCAGTTTATATGGTATCTCAGGGGCCTCCTACGAGCAGTACTTC. Translating gives CASSLYGISGASYEQYF.

This rearrangement joins TRBV10-3 to TRBJ2-5; TRBD1 agrees at 9 bases. The DNA end favors TRBJ2-7, so the J call may be wrong. CDR1 and CDR2 (germline): ENHRY, SYGVKD. The CDR3 has 13 amino acids. CDR3 bases: TGTGCCATCAGGAGACAGGGGGGCTACGAGCAGTACTTC. It codes for CAIRRQGGYEQYF.

Only one count was recorded for this clone. The chain employs TRBV6-6 and TRBJ1-1; 9 bases match TRBD1. The CDR3 is 14 amino acids. Germline V gives CDR1 MNHNY, CDR2 SVGAGI (reference sequence). J was trimmed by 0 bases and V by 6 bases; bases with no gene match: 2. As DNA, the CDR3 is TGTGCCAGCAGCCGGACAGGGGTGAACACTGAAGCTTTCTTT. Translated: CASSRTGVNTEAFF.

The table lists this clone with a count of one. The chain couples TRBV11-3 to TRBJ2-2; tentative D call: TRBD1 (6 bases). The CDR3 extends over 16 amino acids. Trimming cost V 4 bases and J 1 base, with 13 bases left between them. The germline V gene has CDR1 SGHNT and CDR2 YENEEA. This CDR3 reads CASSSNRVLNTGELFF. The DNA for the CDR3 is TGTGCCAGCAGCTCGAACAGGGTTCTGAACACCGGGGAGCTGTTTTTT.

V usage is TRBV6-1 and J usage is TRBJ2-5; 11 bases agree with TRBD2. Germline V lookup: CDR1 MNHNS, CDR2 SASEGT. Trimming removed 3 bases from V and 1 base from J; junction bases left unmatched: 1. The length of the CDR3 is 15 residues. CDR3: CASSDSGRVQETQYF. CDR3 DNA: TGTGCCAGCAGTGATAGCGGGAGGGTCCAAGAGACCCAGTACTTC.

This clone was detected once. V and J are TRBV13 and TRBJ2-1, with no clear D. Trimming removed 0 bases at V and 0 bases at J, with 9 bases between. CDR1 is PRHDT, CDR2 FYEKMQ, per germline (reference sequence). The length of the CDR3 is 16 residues. The DNA for the CDR3 is TGTGCCAGCAGCTTAGGCCCGGGTAGCTCCTACAATGAGCAGTTCTTC. It encodes CASSLGPGSSYNEQFF.

This clone was found a few times. The rearrangement joins TRBV9 to TRBJ2-5, with D perhaps TRBD1 (6 bases). Trimming took off 0 bases at V and 1 base at J, with 10 bases between the two ends. Germline CDR1 SGDLS, CDR2 YYNGEE. CDR3 length: 15 residues. CDR3: CASSVGQGIQETQYF. The DNA for the CDR3 is TGTGCCAGCAGCGTAGGGCAGGGGATCCAAGAGACCCAGTACTTC.

The chain joins TRBV6-1 to TRBJ1-2, with TRBD1 matching 7 bases. The V gene end was trimmed by 3 bases and the J gene end by 4 bases; junction bases not matched to a gene: 8. There are 15 residues in the CDR3. CDR1 is MNHNS, CDR2 SASEGT, per germline. The CDR3 DNA reads TGTGCCAGCAGTGATACGGGACAGCCTAGCTATGGCTACACCTTC. It encodes CASSDTGQPSYGYTF.

The CDR3 loop reads CATSRETDNYGYTF. Here the CDR3 DNA reads TGTGCCACCAGCAGAGAAACAGACAACTATGGCTACACCTTC. This chain joins TRBV15 and TRBJ1-2, with D uncertain. Trimming stripped 0 bases from V and 2 bases from J, with 7 bases between. Germline V gives CDR1 LNHNV, CDR2 YYDKDF (reference sequence). The length of the CDR3 is 14 residues.

The rearrangement uses TRBV27 and TRBJ1-4, with no clear D. The V gene's germline CDR1 is MNHEY and CDR2 SMNVEV (reference sequence). The CDR3 is 16 amino acids. The V gene lost 5 bases and the J gene lost 3 bases, with 16 bases spanning the gap. The CDR3 region has the DNA TGTGCCAGCAGTAACCGGAGGACGGGATCTAATGAAAAACTGTTTTTT. Its translation is CASSNRRTGSNEKLFF.

The chain joins TRBV5-6 to TRBJ2-7; 9 bases align to TRBD1. The CDR3 spans 16 residues. The J segment lost 0 bases and the V segment lost 4 bases, leaving 8 bases of the junction unmatched. The germline V gene has CDR1 SGHDT and CDR2 YYEEEE. CDR3 sequence reads: CASSPGQGRASYEQYF. CDR3 in DNA: TGTGCCAGCAGCCCGGGACAGGGTAGAGCCTCCTACGAGCAGTACTTC.

The chain joins TRBV30 to TRBJ2-7, with TRBD2 matching over 10 bases. V lost 3 bases, J lost 3 bases, and 2 bases stayed unmatched. The CDR3 has 13 residues. The germline gives CDR1 GTSNPN, CDR2 SVGIG (reference sequence). CDR3 bases: TGTGCCTGGAGGCTAGCGGGAGACTACGAGCAGTACTTC. Translating it yields CAWRLAGDYEQYF. Together with reference TRBV30 and TRBJ2-7, the CDR3 gives the full variable domain: SQTIHQWPATLVQPVGSPLSLECTVEGTSNPNLYWYRQAAGRGLQLLFYSVGIGQISSEVPQNLSASRPQDRQFILSSKKLLLSDSGFYLCAWRLAGDYEQYFGPGTRLTVT.

The rearrangement joins TRBV6-1 to TRBJ1-1, with a possible D match to TRBD1 (5 bases). The CDR3 extends over 14 amino acids. The V end lost 0 bases, the J end lost 5 bases, and 10 bases lay between the germline ends. The germline gives CDR1 MNHNS, CDR2 SASEGT. CDR3 in DNA: TGTGCCAGCAGTGAAGCCTACGGGGGGACTGAAGCTTTCTTT. Protein sequence: CASSEAYGGTEAFF.

The J gene is TRBJ2-7, the V gene TRBV5-1; TRBD1 aligns across 9 bases. V shed 2 bases, J shed 2 bases, and the junction held 5 bases outside the gene matches. CDR1 and CDR2 from the germline V gene are SGHRS and YFSETQ. The CDR3 is 15 amino acids. CDR3 sequence: CASSFLTGGTYEQYF. CDR3 in DNA: TGCGCCAGCAGCTTCCTGACAGGGGGAACCTACGAGCAGTACTTC.

The chain has TRBV11-2 and TRBJ1-5; D possibly corresponds to TRBD1 (6 bases). With 4 bases removed from V and 7 bases from J, the gap between germline ends came to 11 bases. Germline lookup yields CDR1 SGHAT and CDR2 FQNNGV. This CDR3 spans 13 amino acids. DNA for the CDR3: TGTGCCAGCAGCTACGGACAGTGGCAGCCCCAGCATTTT. It specifies CASSYGQWQPQHF.

This rearrangement joins TRBV27 to TRBJ2-1; TRBD1 agrees at 9 bases. Trimming cost V 1 base and J 10 bases; bases outside gene matches: 14. Germline V lookup: CDR1 MNHEY, CDR2 SMNVEV (reference sequence). The CDR3 totals 17 residues. The DNA of the CDR3 is TGTGCCAGCAGTTTATTTTTTTTTCCGACAGGGGGGGGCGAGCAGTTCTTC. It specifies CASSLFFFPTGGGEQFF.

This clone was counted many times. The chain employs TRBV13 and TRBJ1-5; D perhaps matches TRBD1 (5 bases). This CDR3 spans 13 amino acids. V was shortened by 4 bases and J by 7 bases, with 11 bases between the two germline ends. Germline V gene sequence: CDR1 PRHDT, CDR2 FYEKMQ (reference sequence). In DNA form, the CDR3 reads TGTGCCAGCAGCTCCGGGGGAGGCCAGCCCCAGCATTTT. Translated, it gives CASSSGGGQPQHF.

The rearrangement links TRBV5-1 to TRBJ2-7; 9 bases agree with TRBD2. The germline V gene has CDR1 SGHRS and CDR2 YFSETQ. CDR3 size: 14 residues. V was pared by 0 bases and J by 7 bases, with 5 bases of the junction left unmatched. This CDR3 is CASSLASGRREQYF. DNA for the CDR3: TGCGCCAGCAGCTTGGCCAGCGGGAGGCGGGAGCAGTACTTC. The full variable domain, completed using reference TRBV5-1 and TRBJ2-7, is KAGVTQTPRYLIKTRGQQVTLSCSPISGHRSVSWYQQTPGQGLQFLFEYFSETQRNKGNFPGRFSGRQFSNSRSEMNVSTLELGDSALYLCASSLASGRREQYFGPGTRLTVT.

The V gene is TRBV6-5, the J gene TRBJ2-7, with TRBD2 identical over 9 bases. V shed 6 bases, J shed 1 base, and the junction held 7 bases outside the gene matches. Germline assignment: CDR1 MNHEY and CDR2 SVGAGI. This CDR3 comprises 15 residues. CDR3 nucleotides: TGTGCCAGCAGCATAATTAGCGGGAGTTCCTACGAGCAGTACTTC. It yields the protein CASSIISGSSYEQYF.

The chain has TRBV28 and TRBJ2-7, with 16 bases aligning to TRBD2. The trim removed 4 bases at V and 6 bases at J, leaving 12 bases unmatched. This CDR3 has 18 residues. Germline assignment: CDR1 MDHEN and CDR2 SYDVKM. The CDR3 sequence: CASSSATGTSGRALEQYF. Here the CDR3 DNA reads TGTGCCAGCAGTTCAGCGACCGGGACTAGCGGGAGGGCCCTCGAGCAGTACTTC.

The chain is built from TRBV19 and TRBJ1-2, with 9 nucleotides matching TRBD1. With 5 bases clipped from V and 7 bases from J, the junction kept 8 bases outside the gene matches. CDR1 and CDR2 (germline): LNHDA, SQIVND (reference sequence). The CDR3 length is 14 residues. CDR3 sequence reads: CASSFTGGSSGYTF. The DNA for the CDR3 is TGTGCCAGTAGTTTTACAGGGGGCTCGAGTGGCTACACCTTC.

This chain links TRBV9 with TRBJ2-1, with TRBD2 matching 8 bases. This CDR3 comprises 17 residues. The V gene end was trimmed by 0 bases and the J gene end by 6 bases; junction bases not matched to a gene: 11. Germline loops: CDR1 SGDLS, CDR2 YYNGEE. The CDR3 loop is CASSVGHFTGGRNEQFF. DNA for the CDR3: TGTGCCAGCAGCGTAGGCCACTTTACGGGAGGGCGCAATGAGCAGTTCTTC.

The rearrangement joins TRBV5-1 to TRBJ1-1, with a tentative D call TRBD1 (5 bases). The CDR3 covers 16 residues. Germline loops: CDR1 SGHRS, CDR2 YFSETQ. V was clipped by 2 bases and J by 0 bases, with 14 bases between them. CDR3 residues: CASSFLGHPMNTEAFF. The CDR3 DNA reads as TGCGCCAGCAGCTTTCTTGGACATCCCATGAACACTGAAGCTTTCTTT. The variable domain in full, completed from reference TRBV5-1 and TRBJ1-1, reads KAGVTQTPRYLIKTRGQQVTLSCSPISGHRSVSWYQQTPGQGLQFLFEYFSETQRNKGNFPGRFSGRQFSNSRSEMNVSTLELGDSALYLCASSFLGHPMNTEAFFGQGTRLTVV.

This chain connects TRBV28 to TRBJ2-1; 10 bases are shared with TRBD2. The ends lost 7 bases at V and 6 bases at J; junction bases unmatched: 6. This CDR3 spans 14 amino acids. Germline CDR1 and CDR2: MDHEN and SYDVKM. The CDR3 DNA reads as TGTGCCAGCACCACTAGCGGGATAATCAATGAGCAGTTCTTC. It is translated as CASTTSGIINEQFF.

This sequence joins TRBV27 and TRBJ2-7, with 7 bases matching TRBD1. The length of the CDR3 is 13 residues. From germline, CDR1 is MNHEY and CDR2 SMNVEV (reference sequence). J lost 7 bases, V lost 5 bases, and 8 bases had no gene match. For the CDR3, the DNA is TGTGCCAGCAGTACCGACAGGGTTAAAGAGCAGTACTTC. This encodes CASSTDRVKEQYF.

The V call is TRBV29-1, the J call TRBJ2-7; possibly TRBD2 for D (5 bases). Deletions cut 3 bases from V and 0 bases from J, with 12 bases between. Germline-derived CDR1 and CDR2 are SQVTM and ANQGSEA. The CDR3 totals 14 residues. The CDR3 region has the DNA TGCAGCGTTGAGCCGGGATCTCCCTCCTACGAGCAGTACTTC. Its translation: CSVEPGSPSYEQYF.

This rearrangement joins TRBV5-1 to TRBJ1-1, with TRBD1 as a possible D gene (6 bases). CDR3 size: 17 residues. V was pared by 1 base and J by 3 bases, with 19 bases between. The V gene's germline CDR1 is SGHRS and CDR2 YFSETQ. The CDR3 DNA is TGCGCCAGCAGCTTGTCGCGGGGGGCGCGGGAAGACACTGAAGCTTTCTTT. Translation: CASSLSRGAREDTEAFF.

The chain employs TRBV11-2 and TRBJ2-6; 8 bases are a match to TRBD2. V dropped 5 bases and J dropped 0; count of bases not matched to a gene: 12. Germline assignment: CDR1 SGHAT and CDR2 FQNNGV. CDR3 length: 19 amino acids. CDR3 nucleotide sequence: TGTGCCAGCAGCCACCCTTTGCGGGAGGTTACCTCTGGGGCCAACGTCCTGACTTTC. Translation: CASSHPLREVTSGANVLTF.

The chain has TRBV25-1 and TRBJ1-4; D is possibly TRBD1 (5 bases). This CDR3 comprises 14 residues. Trimming removed 3 bases at V and 11 bases at J, with 16 bases between. Germline V gene lookup returns CDR1 MGHDK and CDR2 SYGVNS. The CDR3 DNA reads as TGTGCCAGCAGTGAGGGGGACTCTAGAGAGAAACTGTTTTTT. Its translation: CASSEGDSREKLFF.